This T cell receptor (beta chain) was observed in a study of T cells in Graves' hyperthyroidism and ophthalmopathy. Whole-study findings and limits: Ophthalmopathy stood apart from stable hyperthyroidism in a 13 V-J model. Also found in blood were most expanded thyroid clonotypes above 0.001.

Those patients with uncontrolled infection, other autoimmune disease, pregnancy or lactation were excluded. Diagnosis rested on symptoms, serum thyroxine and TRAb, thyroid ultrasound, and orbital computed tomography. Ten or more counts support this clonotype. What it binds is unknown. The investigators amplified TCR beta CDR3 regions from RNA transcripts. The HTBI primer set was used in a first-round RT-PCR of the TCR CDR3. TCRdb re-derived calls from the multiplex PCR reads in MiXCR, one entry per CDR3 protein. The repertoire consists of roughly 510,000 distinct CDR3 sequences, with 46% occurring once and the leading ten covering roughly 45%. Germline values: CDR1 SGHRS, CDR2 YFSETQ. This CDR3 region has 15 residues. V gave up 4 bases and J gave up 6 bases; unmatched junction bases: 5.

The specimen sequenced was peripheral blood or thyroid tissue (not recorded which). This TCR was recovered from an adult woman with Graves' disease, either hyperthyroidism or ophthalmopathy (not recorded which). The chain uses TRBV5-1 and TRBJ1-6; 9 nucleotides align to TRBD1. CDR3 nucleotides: TGCGCCAGCAGCACCTCACAGGGGGCTAATTCACCCCTCCACTTT. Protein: CASSTSQGANSPLHF.